This entry lists 19 T cell receptor beta chains sequenced from one sample in a study of Ad26.COV2.S vaccination and SARS-CoV-2 variants. Method: immunoSEQ multiplex PCR; TCRdb's copy keeps in-frame clones and lacks some. The sample shows about 400,000 clones, about 88% of them seen only once. As to treatment: around 19 received Ad26.COV2.S at low or high dose, single or two shots; about five received placebo; per-sample allocation not given. After the first vaccine or placebo injection, samples were drawn on day 63. The material sequenced was peripheral blood, taken in a trial of Ad26.COV2.S vaccine versus placebo. The receptors shown here come from a person aged 18-60 years who received the Ad26.COV2.S COVID-19 vaccine or a placebo.

V gene TRBV2 combines with J gene TRBJ1-1, with a possible D match to TRBD1 (5 bases). From germline, CDR1 is SNHLY and CDR2 FYNNEI. The V gene lost 2 bases and the J gene lost 0 bases, with 13 bases spanning the gap. This CDR3 contains 16 residues. In DNA form, the CDR3 reads TGTGCCAGCAGTGAAACCCGGGCAGGGTTGAACACTGAAGCTTTCTTT. It specifies CASSETRAGLNTEAFF.

This chain joins TRBV15 and TRBJ1-4; 9 bases agree with TRBD1. V trimming: 2 bases; J trimming: 4 bases; junction bases outside the gene matches: 2. CDR3 length: 15 residues. Looked up from germline, CDR1 is LNHNV and CDR2 is YYDKDF (reference sequence). The CDR3 is CATSRSTGGNEKLFF. CDR3 DNA sequence: TGTGCCACCAGCAGATCGACAGGGGGTAATGAAAAACTGTTTTTT.

This clone appeared once. This sequence joins TRBV9 and TRBJ1-5; D is uncertain. The germline V gene has CDR1 SGDLS and CDR2 YYNGEE. This CDR3 has 15 amino acids. Trimming pared 0 bases from V and 1 base from J, leaving 8 bases between. Here the CDR3 DNA reads TGTGCCAGCAGCGTAGACGGGTTGAGCAATCAGCCCCAGCATTTT. This sequence encodes CASSVDGLSNQPQHF.

The gene calls are TRBV5-4 and TRBJ2-7; either TRBD1 or TRBD2 may supply D (6 bases each). This CDR3 has 15 amino acids. In germline, CDR1 is SGHNT, CDR2 YYREEE (reference sequence). V was trimmed by 4 bases and J by 5 bases, leaving 19 bases between them. The CDR3 nucleotides read TGTGCCAGCAGCCAAACAGGGTTCGGGGGAGACGAGCAGTACTTC. Residues: CASSQTGFGGDEQYF.

This clone has only one observation. The gene calls are TRBV9 and TRBJ2-1; TRBD2 is a possible D gene (5 bases). V was pared by 8 bases and J by 0 bases, with 9 bases between. Germline V lookup: CDR1 SGDLS, CDR2 YYNGEE. The CDR3 sequence is 13 residues long. CDR3 sequence: CASRAASYNEQFF. The CDR3 coding sequence is TGTGCCAGTAGAGCGGCCTCCTACAATGAGCAGTTCTTC.

The rearrangement uses TRBV12-3 or TRBV12-4 and TRBJ1-5; the D is unclear. The V end lost 8 bases, the J end lost 5 bases, and 13 bases lay between the germline ends. The CDR3 contains 13 residues. The CDR3 DNA follows: TGTGCCAGCGGAATCGGACGGGATCAGCCCCAGCATTTT. Its translation: CASGIGRDQPQHF.

The CDR3 DNA follows: TGTGCCAGCAGTTACTCGGGGACAGGGATCGGTTCACCCCTCCACTTT. Encoded protein: CASSYSGTGIGSPLHF. The rearrangement joins TRBV6-5 to TRBJ1-6, with 9 bases lining up with TRBD1. Germline V CDR1 and CDR2: MNHEY, SVGAGI. The CDR3 spans 16 residues. Trimming cost V 0 bases and J 9 bases; bases outside gene matches: 6.

A remark on this clone: This may stem from a read error, because a much larger clone lies one nucleotide away. The chain uses TRBV7-2 and TRBJ1-1; unclear D gene. The V gene's germline CDR1 is SGHTA and CDR2 FQGNSA. V was shortened by 1 base and J by 0 bases, with 3 bases between the two germline ends. The CDR3 consists of 13 residues. CDR3 region: CASSLGMNTEAFF. The CDR3 DNA reads TGTGCCAGCAGCTTAGGCATGAACACTGAAGCTTTCTTT.

V usage is TRBV15 and J usage is TRBJ2-7; D ambiguous. V was cut by 6 bases and J by 2 bases, with 14 bases left in between. Germline V CDR1 and CDR2: LNHNV, YYDKDF (reference sequence). CDR3 size: 14 residues. CDR3 region: CATSWQPEAYEQYF. The DNA for the CDR3 is TGTGCCACCAGTTGGCAGCCCGAGGCCTACGAGCAGTACTTC.

The table lists this clone with a count of one. The CDR3 DNA reads TGTGCCAGCAGTTTCGCGGGAGGGTTCGAGCAGTACTTC. This encodes CASSFAGGFEQYF. The genes are TRBV6-2 or TRBV6-3 and TRBJ2-7, with 9 bases that match TRBD2. The length of the CDR3 is 13 residues. With 4 bases clipped from V and 6 bases from J, the junction kept 4 bases outside the gene matches. Germline lookup yields CDR1 MNHEY and CDR2 SVGEGT.

J is TRBJ1-5 and V is TRBV29-1; D ambiguous. V was shortened by 1 base and J by 11 bases, with 6 bases between the two germline ends. Germline values: CDR1 SQVTM, CDR2 ANQGSEA. CDR3 length: 10 amino acids. The CDR3 DNA follows: TGCAGCGTTGAAGGGCCGGCCCAGCATTTT. It codes for CSVEGPAQHF.

CDR3 amino acids: CASSHEAGEGNQPQHF. The DNA for the CDR3 is TGTGCCAGCAGTCACGAGGCAGGGGAGGGCAATCAGCCCCAGCATTTT. The chain combines TRBV28 with TRBJ1-5; possibly TRBD1 for D (6 bases). Germline V gene lookup returns CDR1 MDHEN and CDR2 SYDVKM. The CDR3 is made up of 16 amino acids. Deletions cut 5 bases from V and 2 bases from J, with 16 bases between.

The J gene is TRBJ2-7, the V gene TRBV9; D is tentatively TRBD1 or TRBD2 (5 bases each). Trimming took 2 bases from V and 5 from J, leaving 14 bases between them. Per the germline V gene, CDR1 is SGDLS and CDR2 is YYNGEE. This CDR3 comprises 14 residues. CDR3 sequence (DNA): TGTGCCAGCAGCGTCGGGCCGAGGGGCGACGAGCAGTACTTC. Its protein product is CASSVGPRGDEQYF.

This sequence joins TRBV5-4 and TRBJ2-2; D perhaps matches TRBD1 (5 bases). The CDR3 has 17 amino acids. Germline lookup yields CDR1 SGHNT and CDR2 YYREEE (reference sequence). V lost 0 bases to trimming and J lost 1 base, with 13 bases between them. The CDR3 sequence: CASSLASGQGNTGELFF. The CDR3, as DNA: TGTGCCAGCAGCTTGGCCTCTGGGCAGGGGAACACCGGGGAGCTGTTTTTT.

The chain couples TRBV5-5 to TRBJ1-1; no definite D call. Trimming left V 2 bases short and J 1 base short, with 12 bases between. Germline assignment: CDR1 SGHKS and CDR2 YYEKEE (reference sequence). CDR3 length equals 15 residues. As DNA, the CDR3 is TGTGCCAGCAGCTTTGCCCGGGCTTCGAACACTGAAGCTTTCTTT. Its protein is CASSFARASNTEAFF.

The chain employs TRBV20-1 and TRBJ2-3; no clear D. Trimming took 3 bases from V and 0 from J, leaving 7 bases between them. There are 13 residues in the CDR3. Germline V CDR1 and CDR2: DFQATT, SNEGSKA (reference sequence). DNA of the CDR3: TGCAGTGCTAGTGTGGGGAGCACAGATACGCAGTATTTT. It is translated as CSASVGSTDTQYF.

This chain links TRBV5-1 with TRBJ2-7; no firm D call. V lost 0 bases and J lost 1, with 11 bases in between. Germline lookup yields CDR1 SGHRS and CDR2 YFSETQ. The CDR3 has 15 amino acids. In nucleotides, the CDR3 is TGCGCCAGCAGCTTGGACGGGTGGAATTCCTACGAGCAGTACTTC. Protein: CASSLDGWNSYEQYF.

This chain joins TRBV19 and TRBJ1-5; 7 nucleotides line up with TRBD1. Germline V gene data show CDR1 as LNHDA and CDR2 as SQIVND (reference sequence). V shed 2 bases and J 0 bases; nucleotides not matched to a gene: 4. This CDR3 has 16 amino acids. DNA for the CDR3: TGTGCCAGTAGTATACAGACAGGGTATAGCAATCAGCCCCAGCATTTT. This translates into CASSIQTGYSNQPQHF.

The CDR3 reads CASSHFNSPLHF. The CDR3 nucleotides read TGTGCCAGTAGCCACTTCAATTCACCCCTCCACTTT. The chain uses TRBV19 and TRBJ1-6; no clear D gene. The CDR3 has 12 residues. From germline, CDR1 is LNHDA and CDR2 SQIVND (reference sequence). Trimming cost V 6 bases and J 7 bases, with 7 bases left between them.